The next 3 T cell receptor beta chains were all read from a single sample in a study of T cells in Graves' hyperthyroidism and ophthalmopathy. Amplification yielded TCR beta CDR3 regions, with RNA transcripts as the source. Carried out on the TCR CDR3, a first-round RT-PCR used the HTBI primer set. TCRdb re-called the multiplex PCR reads through MiXCR, storing one row per CDR3 protein. The data contain 100,000 to 130,000 distinct CDR3 sequences, around a sixth of them singletons. The sample comprised blood. Source of these receptors: a woman between 50 and 59 years old with Graves' hyperthyroidism.

The V gene is TRBV10-3, the J gene TRBJ2-2, with TRBD2 identical over 7 bases. CDR3 length: 16 amino acids. Germline values: CDR1 ENHRY, CDR2 SYGVKD. V shed 10 bases and J 6 bases; nucleotides not matched to a gene: 17. The CDR3 region is CASRDVLTSPAGELFF. The CDR3 DNA follows: TGTGCCAGCAGAGACGTACTGACTAGCCCCGCCGGGGAGCTGTTTTTT.

The sample holds many counts of this clonotype. V is TRBV6-1 and J is TRBJ2-2, with 7 bases aligning to TRBD2. CDR3 length: 14 residues. The germline V gene has CDR1 MNHNS and CDR2 SASEGT. The V and J ends lost 6 bases and 4 bases, in that order; junction bases with no gene match: 5. CDR3 region: CASSGLVRTGELFF. CDR3 nucleotide sequence: TGTGCCAGCAGCGGACTAGTGCGCACCGGGGAGCTGTTTTTT.

This clonotype was observed many times. The genes are TRBV20-1 and TRBJ1-1, with D perhaps matching TRBD1 (5 bases). Trimming removed 5 bases at V and 4 bases at J, with 17 bases between. The CDR3 consists of 14 residues. Germline V gene sequence: CDR1 DFQATT, CDR2 SNEGSKA (reference sequence). The CDR3 coding sequence is TGCAGTGCTCCCCCGGGGGGTGTCGGCACTGAAGCTTTCTTT. Amino acid sequence: CSAPPGGVGTEAFF.